The sequence of this T cell receptor beta chain was determined in a study of T cell changes during pregnancy in multiple sclerosis. V was cut by 0 bases and J by 7 bases, with 13 bases left in between. Germline CDR1 reads SGHDT; CDR2 reads YYEEEE. This CDR3 comprises 14 residues. The method was immunoSEQ multiplex PCR; TCRdb's version includes in-frame clones alone and lacks a portion of them. Of over 55,000 clones in the sample, around nine tenths were seen once. The gene calls are TRBV5-6 and TRBJ1-1; the D is unclear. Input material: peripheral blood from another person, used as feeder cells. This clonotype was obtained from a human donor whose cells served as feeder cells for cultures in a pregnancy study. The CDR3 loop is CASSLAGQLLEAFF. The DNA for the CDR3 is TGTGCCAGCAGCTTGGCCGGTCAGCTACTTGAAGCTTTCTTT.